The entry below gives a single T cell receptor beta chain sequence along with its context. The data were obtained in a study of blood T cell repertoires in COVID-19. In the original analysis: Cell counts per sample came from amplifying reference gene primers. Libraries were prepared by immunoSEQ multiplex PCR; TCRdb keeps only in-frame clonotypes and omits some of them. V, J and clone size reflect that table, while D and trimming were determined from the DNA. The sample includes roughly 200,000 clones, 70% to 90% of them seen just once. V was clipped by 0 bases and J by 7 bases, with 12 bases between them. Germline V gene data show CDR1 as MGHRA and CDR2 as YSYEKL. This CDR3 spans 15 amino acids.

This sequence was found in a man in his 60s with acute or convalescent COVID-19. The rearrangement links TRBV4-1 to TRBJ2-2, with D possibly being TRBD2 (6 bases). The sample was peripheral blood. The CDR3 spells CASSQDRREGGELFF. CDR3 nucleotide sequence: TGCGCCAGCAGCCAAGATCGGAGGGAAGGCGGGGAGCTGTTTTTT.